The entry that follows covers one T cell receptor beta chain sequence. Its antigen is not identified. This specimen belongs to a study of cytomegalovirus exposure and HLA in healthy donors. Study context: The 120 or so validation repertoires were produced on the same platform as the roughly 690 repertoires of the first cohort. This was reported in a later analysis.

Some clones are missing from TCRdb's copy, which holds only in-frame ones; the method was immunoSEQ multiplex PCR. Counted here are about 250,000 clones, roughly 84% occurring once; the ten biggest clones make up approximately 12%. Broader study findings: It was found in a later analysis that first-cohort TCR clusters tended to co-occur in the 100 to 150 validation repertoires.

The origin of this receptor is a man between 18 and 35 years old in good health and CMV-seropositive. Sequencing was done on a sample of PBMCs.

The CDR3 coding sequence is TGTGCCAGCAGTGACTGGCAGGGGAGGGAAAAACTGTTTTTT. Encoded protein: CASSDWQGREKLFF. The gene calls are TRBV6-4 and TRBJ1-4; a possible D gene is TRBD1 (6 bases). The germline V and J ends were trimmed by 1 base and 8 bases, with 11 bases remaining between them. Germline CDR1 reads MRHNA; CDR2 reads SNTAGT. The CDR3 totals 14 residues.